The sequence of this TCR beta chain was determined in a study of blood T cell repertoires in COVID-19. About the study: Researchers got acute and convalescent COVID-19 samples from the United States, Italy and Spain. In each case, the material was cDNA or gDNA derived from T cells, B-cell-depleted T cells, or PBMCs.

The CDR3 extends over 16 amino acids. V dropped 6 bases and J dropped 0 bases, with 16 bases sitting between them. Per germline, CDR1 SNHLY and CDR2 FYNNEI. Some clones are missing from TCRdb's copy, which holds only in-frame ones; the method was immunoSEQ multiplex PCR. The data show 53,000 or so clones, approximately 86% seen once. The TCR comes from a man in his 70s with active COVID-19. The chain couples TRBV2 to TRBJ2-3, with a possible D match to TRBD2 (6 bases). What was sequenced was peripheral blood. The CDR3 is CASRVGGARSTDTQYF. As DNA, the CDR3 is TGTGCCAGCAGGGTGGGCGGGGCTCGTAGCACAGATACGCAGTATTTT. The full variable domain, rest sourced from reference TRBV2 and TRBJ2-3, is EPEVTQTPSHQVTQMGQEVILRCVPISNHLYFYWYRQILGQKVEFLVSFYNNEISEKSEIFDDQFSVERPDGSNFTLKIRSTKLEDSAMYFCASRVGGARSTDTQYFGPGTRLTVL.